This T cell receptor (beta chain) was profiled in a study of cytomegalovirus exposure and HLA in healthy donors (dated by TCRdb to 2016 to 2017). In terms of the full investigation: According to an earlier analysis of 587 of the donors, roughly 180 million T cells yielded some 120 million unique TCR beta sequences and roughly 280 Gb of sequence data. An early release that covered fewer than 750 HLA-typed donors contained approximately 300 gigabases of sequencing data and roughly 84 million unique TCR sequences. Of the 350 to 450 genotyped donors, approximately 83% fell in the genetic ancestry cluster associated with self-reported Caucasian donors. The study aimed to test whether signatures of past pathogen exposure could be identified by cataloging public T cell receptors. Using immunosequencing, the study profiled T cell repertoires from 500 to 800 subjects and related those repertoires to cytomegalovirus serostatus. A separate validation cohort of more than 100 different subjects was used in addition to the roughly 700-subject first cohort. High-throughput TCR immunosequencing, statistical association of individual TCRs with disease status, and machine learning were combined to predict cytomegalovirus infection status. A later analysis re-examined previously published TCR beta repertoires from about 670 donors and added high-resolution HLA genotyping to investigate patterns of TCR occurrence. Rather than drawing on any new phenotypic data, the later analysis identified candidate immune exposures from TCR beta sequences and the way those sequences occurred across donors. In an earlier analysis of a few hundred of the donors, high-throughput TCR beta sequencing was used to judge whether each TCR beta V gene segment behaved as functional or pseudogenic. Donor age, sex, ethnicity and CMV serostatus were compiled together with the repertoire data. A later genetic analysis used genome-wide SNP genotypes for 398 of the 666 donors, treating that subset as a discovery cohort. All discovery cohort repertoires had been generated using a single sequencing platform. Both class I and class II loci were covered by HLA typing, at four-digit resolution. The number of donors typed differed by locus, with about 629-630 for A, B, C, DRB1 and DQB1, around 500 for DQA1, about 610 for DPA1, and roughly 450 for DPB1. Four or five DR-DQ haplotypes were handled as single units for association and clustering because linkage in the cohort was strong. Across about 370 genotyped donors of the cohort, an average of about 240,000 unique TCR beta nucleotide sequences per donor were sequenced, and roughly 18% of those sequences were non-productive.

The cohort comprised under 700 healthy bone marrow donors. Cohort members were all nominally healthy when sampled, although unrecorded immune exposures were likely present. The donor was CMV seropositive and belonged to the group of around 300 seropositive cohort members. Each donor provided a peripheral blood sample, and peripheral blood mononuclear cells were used for TCR beta sequencing. The Qiagen DNeasy Blood Extraction Kit was used to extract genomic DNA from the blood cell samples. General conclusions and limits of the study: According to the authors, the approach could potentially be generalized to other disease states and immunological phenotypes. In a later genetic analysis, fewer N-insertions in productive TCRs were reported among donors in an Asian-associated ancestry cluster than the roughly 700-donor mean. Assigning TCR associations to individual alleles was difficult when HLA alleles, especially DR and DQ, strongly co-occurred. Three of the identified cytomegalovirus-associated TCR beta chains were confirmed in vitro to be specific for cytomegalovirus antigens. Several of the top co-occurrence clusters appeared to be linked to parvovirus B19, influenza, CMV and Epstein-Barr virus, according to a later analysis. A further reported finding was that TCR beta sequences accurately predicted the HLA-A and HLA-B alleles for most subjects in the first cohort. Because HLA typing was unavailable for some donors at each locus, only the typed subset was used in association tests. In a later analysis, HLA-associated TCR beta chains were found to be more clonally expanded and to have lower generation probabilities than equally common non-associated chains. A later analysis found that most CMV-associated TCR beta chains appeared HLA-restricted, with HLA associations seemingly driven largely by CMV exposure. Linkage disequilibrium might explain the correlated functional status among segregating V segments, but an unknown experimental factor could not be excluded. Because the 87-base-pair reads could not distinguish some IMGT-functional V segments, including TRBV6-2 and TRBV6-3, those segments were excluded. The study listed 164 TCR beta chains as associated with cytomegalovirus. A group of highly shared sequence variants was considered likely to be a technical artifact of the sequencing pipeline. Cytomegalovirus status was reported to be diagnosed by the classifier with high specificity and sensitivity in both the original and validation cohorts. Because counts were too low, about 18 rarely observed V segments, including chromosome 9 orphons, were left out of the earlier analysis of 587 of the donors. In a later analysis, the rate of TCR association differed among HLA loci, with DRB1 alleles having the most associated TCRs and HLA-C alleles having the fewest. In this cohort, only TCR beta chains were sequenced, and detectable features were limited by the absence of alpha or paired-chain data. An association between a missense DCLRE1C variant and V-gene and J-gene trimming of TCR beta chains was found in a later genetic analysis and replicated in an independent cohort. In an earlier analysis of approximately 590 of the donors, most TCR beta V segments appeared in productive rearrangements about 90% or about 30% of the time, broadly matching IMGT annotations. Roughly uniform sequencing depth across donors was assumed in presence/absence analyses, although this assumption may not hold. While some public TCRs were present in many individuals, most TCR sequences turned up only very rarely across donors. CMV serostatus was the only immune exposure information available for the cohort. At a false discovery rate of 0.05, a later analysis linked 15,000 to 20,000 TCR beta sequences to specific HLA alleles.

The method behind the library was the immunoSEQ multiplex PCR assay. For the multiplex PCR, a mixture combining 60 forward primers for TCR Vbeta segments and 13 reverse primers for TCR Jbeta segments was used. The CDR3 region of rearranged TCR beta genes was amplified from genomic DNA by a multiplex PCR assay. On the Illumina HiSeq System, the amplified TCR beta libraries were sequenced as 87-base-pair reads. The authors' pipeline ran thus. A later analysis tallied 80 million to 95 million unique TCR beta chains across the 666 repertoires, and approximately 12 million of those chains were shared by two or more donors. Raw reads were error-corrected and collapsed into unique sequences with a nearest-neighbor algorithm that merged closely related sequences to remove PCR and sequencing errors. V, D and J gene segments were assigned by aligning CDR3 sequences to IMGT reference sequences. Each retained sequence needed at least a six-nucleotide match to both a V gene segment and a J gene segment. A rearrangement counted as productive if the CDR3 had no stop codons and remained in frame with V and J, and every other rearrangement counted as non-productive. Following IMGT convention, CDR3 was defined as the stretch from the second conserved V-encoded cysteine to the conserved J-encoded phenylalanine. The earlier analysis of 450 to 750 of the donors excluded any sequence lacking an unambiguous match to a single V gene segment. In an earlier analysis of more than 500 of the donors, a V segment was called functional when productive rearrangements were above 56.7%, and segregating when the standard deviation between donors exceeded 5%. A statistical classification framework was built to diagnose cytomegalovirus status from the catalog of TCR beta chain sequences. In a later analysis, V and J genes were assigned by comparing TCR nucleotide sequences against IMGT/GENE-DB human TR gene sequences. A later analysis assigned CDR3 sequences and most-parsimonious VDJ recombination scenarios with the TCRdist pipeline. In a later analysis, each TCR beta chain was defined by its CDR3 amino acid sequence together with its V-gene family, and reads lacking a unique V-gene family were excluded. In a later analysis, 450 to 600 highly shared, low-generation-probability nucleotide sequences were removed to address suspected cross-contamination and a sequencing artifact. A later analysis calculated a clonal expansion index for each public chain from normalized within-repertoire ranks of inferred template counts. Generation probabilities in a later analysis came from a VDJ recombination model fitted to out-of-frame rearrangements, and those results were checked against IGoR. A later analysis scored TCR-TCR, TCR-HLA and TCR-CMV co-occurrence with hypergeometric tests, applying a repertoire-size bias correction to TCR pairs. In a later analysis, false discovery rates were estimated by permuting HLA or CMV assignments 20 times. In a later analysis, co-occurring TCRs were grouped using DBSCAN, and TCRdist sequence similarity was added for clustering within HLA-allele-positive subsets. Repertoires with fewer than 30,000 or more than 120,000 public chains were left out of co-occurrence clustering, as were about five repertoires with anomalous nucleotide sharing. As stored in TCRdb, this immuneACCESS dataset retains in-frame rearrangements with V and J assigned. A fraction of the clones does not appear; measured against another copy, unresolved V genes explain less than half of the discrepancy, and the remainder lacks a known reason. V, J and clone size reflect that table, while D and trimming were determined from the DNA. The sample profile shows roughly 190,000 clones; about 77% of them were found once. The ten largest clones capture 2.1% of the sample.

Measured from the cysteine to the phenylalanine, the CDR3 is 15 residues long. Only the CDR3 portion is preserved as DNA: 45 bases, with reading frame beginning at the first base. Sequences MNHNS (CDR1) and SASEGT (CDR2) are obtained from the germline V gene. The trim is 7 bases for V and 2 bases for J, with a gap of 14 bases between the germline ends. Of note for this clone: Its target antigen remains unknown. Base qualities are missing; no much larger clone stands one base away.

This clonotype was sampled from a woman aged 25 to 39 in good health and CMV-seropositive. The sample taken for sequencing was PBMCs. In this chain, TRBV6-1 is recombined with TRBJ2-2; a tentative D call is TRBD1 (6 bases match). The nucleotide sequence reads as follows: TGTGCCAGCATTGTTTGGACAGCTAACACCGGGGAGCTGTTTTTT. This encodes CASIVWTANTGELFF.